This T cell receptor (beta chain) is from a study of glioma-infiltrating T cells after dendritic cell vaccination. Sequencing used immunoSEQ multiplex PCR; TCRdb keeps in-frame clones, though not all of them. The repertoire holds about 67,000 clones, with 81% as singletons. This clone was picked up a small number of times. The germline CDR1 and CDR2 sequences are MGHRA and YSYEKL. The CDR3 consists of 14 residues. V shed 3 bases, J shed 4 bases, and the junction held 3 bases outside the gene matches. This sequence originates from a human donor with glioblastoma. The sample in question was blood, obtained before dendritic cell vaccination. The rearrangement joins TRBV4-1 to TRBJ2-3; 8 bases fit TRBD2. The chain's CDR3 is CASSQFGGADTQYF. The CDR3 DNA follows: TGCGCCAGCAGCCAGTTCGGGGGGGCAGATACGCAGTATTTT.